This T cell receptor (beta chain) originates from a study of T cells in Graves' hyperthyroidism and ophthalmopathy. The CDR3 contains 17 residues. CDR1 is WSHSY, CDR2 SAAADI, per germline. With V trimmed by 6 bases and J by 6 bases, 17 bases remained unmatched. Amplified regions were TCR beta CDR3 sequences from RNA transcripts. Primed by the HTBI set, a first-round RT-PCR was run on the TCR CDR3. TCRdb analysed the multiplex PCR reads with MiXCR anew, one entry per CDR3 protein. The sample yields roughly 700,000 distinct CDR3 sequences, 35% seen once. This clonotype was seen at least ten times. Sequencing input: blood. V usage is TRBV10-2 and J usage is TRBJ1-5; 7 nucleotides agree with TRBD1. The origin of this receptor is a woman in her thirties or forties with Graves' hyperthyroidism. The CDR3 coding sequence is TGCGCCAGCAGACCAACCTTAACCGGGACAGATCCTCAGCCCCAGCATTTT. Protein: CASRPTLTGTDPQPQHF.